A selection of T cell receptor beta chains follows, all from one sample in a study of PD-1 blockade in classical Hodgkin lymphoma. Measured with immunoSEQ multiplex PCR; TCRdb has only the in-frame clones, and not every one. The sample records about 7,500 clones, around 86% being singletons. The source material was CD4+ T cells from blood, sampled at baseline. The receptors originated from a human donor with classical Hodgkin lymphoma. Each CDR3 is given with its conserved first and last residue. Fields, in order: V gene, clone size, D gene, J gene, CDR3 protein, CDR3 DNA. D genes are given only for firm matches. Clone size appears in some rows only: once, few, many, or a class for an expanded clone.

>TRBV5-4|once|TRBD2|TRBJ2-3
CASKGTSDQDTQYF
TGTGCCAGCAAAGGGACTAGTGATCAGGATACGCAGTATTTT
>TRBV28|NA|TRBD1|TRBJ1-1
CASSRQGIGADTEAFF
TGTGCCAGCAGTCGACAGGGGATAGGGGCCGACACTGAAGCTTTCTTT
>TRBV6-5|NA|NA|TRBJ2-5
CASSLFTTQQETQYF
TGTGCCAGCAGCCTCTTCACTACGCAACAAGAGACCCAGTACTTC
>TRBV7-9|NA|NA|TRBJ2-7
CASSRRGSSYHF
TGTGCCAGCAGCAGGCGTGGGTCTTCATATCACTTC
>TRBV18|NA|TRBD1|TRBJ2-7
CASSPGQGDHEQYF
TGTGCCAGCTCACCGGGACAGGGGGACCACGAGCAGTACTTC
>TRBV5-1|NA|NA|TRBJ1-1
CASSLKESTEAFF
TGCGCCAGCAGCTTGAAGGAAAGCACTGAAGCTTTCTTT
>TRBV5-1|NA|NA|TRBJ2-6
CASSDGQSSGANVLTF
TGCGCCAGCAGCGACGGACAGAGCTCTGGGGCCAACGTCCTGACTTTC
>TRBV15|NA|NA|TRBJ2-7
CATSINREIEGGRSYEQYF
TGTGCCACCAGCATAAATCGGGAGATAGAGGGGGGTCGGAGCTACGAGCAGTACTTC
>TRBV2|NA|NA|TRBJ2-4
CASGYRVVAKNIQYF
TGTGCCAGCGGCTACAGGGTCGTAGCCAAAAACATTCAGTACTTC
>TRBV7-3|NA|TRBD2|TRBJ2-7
CASSLSAGSDYEQYF
TGTGCCAGCAGCCTTTCAGCGGGGTCGGATTACGAGCAGTACTTC
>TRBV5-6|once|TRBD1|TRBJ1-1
CASSYTGGRTEAFF
TGTGCCAGCAGTTACACAGGGGGAAGGACTGAAGCTTTCTTT
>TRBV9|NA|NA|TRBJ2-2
CASSVDGPYTGELFF
TGTGCCAGCAGCGTAGACGGACCTTACACCGGGGAGCTGTTTTTT
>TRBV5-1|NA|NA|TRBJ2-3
CASSLGAGSSTDTQYF
TGCGCCAGCAGCTTGGGTGCAGGGTCGAGCACAGATACGCAGTATTTT
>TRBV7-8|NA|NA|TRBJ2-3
CASSRNSYSTDTQYF
TGTGCCAGCAGCCGAAACAGTTACAGCACAGATACGCAGTATTTT
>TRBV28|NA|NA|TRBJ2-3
CASSLNSWQGLITDTQYF
TGTGCCAGCAGTCTTAACTCGTGGCAGGGGCTAATAACAGATACGCAGTATTTT
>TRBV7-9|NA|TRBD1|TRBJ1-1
CASSRLGGSTEAFF
TGTGCCAGCAGCCGCCTAGGGGGCAGTACTGAAGCTTTCTTT
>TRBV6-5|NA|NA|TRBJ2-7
CASSYMGGFAYEQYF
TGTGCCAGCAGTTACATGGGGGGCTTCGCCTACGAGCAGTACTTC
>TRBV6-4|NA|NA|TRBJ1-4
CASKLGQTENEKLFF
TGTGCCAGTAAACTGGGACAAACGGAAAATGAAAAACTGTTTTTT
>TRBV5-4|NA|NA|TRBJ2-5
CASSPWVRQETQYF
TGTGCCAGCAGCCCTTGGGTCAGACAAGAGACCCAGTACTTC
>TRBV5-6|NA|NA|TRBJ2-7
CASSLFVLGYEQYF
TGTGCCAGCAGCTTGTTCGTGTTAGGATACGAGCAGTACTTC
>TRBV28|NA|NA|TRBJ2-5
CASTTPRGVEETQYF
TGTGCCAGCACCACGCCCCGTGGGGTGGAAGAGACCCAGTACTTC
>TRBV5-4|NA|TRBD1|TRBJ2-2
CASSSGQDTGELFF
TGTGCCAGCAGCTCGGGACAGGACACCGGGGAGCTGTTTTTT
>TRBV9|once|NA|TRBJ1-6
CASSVGDGVIGSPLHF
TGTGCCAGCAGCGTAGGCGATGGGGTCATTGGTTCACCCCTCCACTTT
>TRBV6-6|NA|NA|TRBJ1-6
CASSNALGGSPLHF
TGTGCCAGTTCCAACGCCCTGGGAGGTTCACCCCTCCACTTT
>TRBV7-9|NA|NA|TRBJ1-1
CASSYNAAEAFF
TGTGCCAGCAGCTATAATGCAGCTGAAGCTTTCTTT
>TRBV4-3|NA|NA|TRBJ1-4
CASSQDLGTNEKLFF
TGCGCCAGCAGCCAAGATTTGGGGACTAATGAAAAACTGTTTTTT
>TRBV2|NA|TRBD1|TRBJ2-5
CASTRGQETQYF
TGTGCCAGCACCAGGGGGCAAGAGACCCAGTACTTC
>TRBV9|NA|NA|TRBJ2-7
CASSVDLFSYEQYF
TGTGCCAGCAGCGTCGATTTGTTCTCCTACGAGCAGTACTTC
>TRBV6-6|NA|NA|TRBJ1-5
CASSPLAYQPQHF
TGTGCCAGCAGTCCTTTAGCGTATCAGCCCCAGCATTTT
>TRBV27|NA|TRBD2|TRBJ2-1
CASSIIAGAYNEQFF
TGTGCCAGCAGTATCATAGCGGGGGCCTACAATGAGCAGTTCTTC
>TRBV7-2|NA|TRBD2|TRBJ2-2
CASSVSGRSNGELFF
TGTGCCAGCAGCGTTAGCGGGAGGTCGAACGGGGAGCTGTTTTTT
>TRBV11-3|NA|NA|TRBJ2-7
CASSKGPPSSKYF
TGTGCCAGCAGCAAGGGGCCACCATCTAGCAAGTACTTC
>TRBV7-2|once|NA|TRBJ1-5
CASSRGTRENQPQHF
TGTGCCAGCAGCCGTGGAACTAGGGAGAATCAGCCCCAGCATTTT
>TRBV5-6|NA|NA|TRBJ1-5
CASSLVDQPQHF
TGTGCCAGCAGCTTGGTAGATCAGCCCCAGCATTTT
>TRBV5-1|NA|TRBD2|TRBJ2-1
CASSQNPGLAYNEQFF
TGCGCCAGCAGTCAAAATCCGGGACTAGCGTACAATGAGCAGTTCTTC
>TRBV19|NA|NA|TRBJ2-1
CASSTKYNEQFF
TGTGCCAGTAGTACAAAATACAATGAGCAGTTCTTC
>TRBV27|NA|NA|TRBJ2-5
CASSFRDGRETQYF
TGTGCCAGCAGTTTTAGGGACGGAAGGGAGACCCAGTACTTC
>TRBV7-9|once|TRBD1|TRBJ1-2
CASSLRQGSTF
TGTGCCAGCAGCCTAAGACAGGGTAGCACCTTC
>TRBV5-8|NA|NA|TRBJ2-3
CASSFAGGTDTQYF
TGTGCCAGCAGCTTCGCAGGGGGCACAGATACGCAGTATTTT
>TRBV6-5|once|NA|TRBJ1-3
CASSYSEGSGNTIYF
TGTGCCAGCAGTTACTCGGAGGGTTCTGGAAACACCATATATTTT